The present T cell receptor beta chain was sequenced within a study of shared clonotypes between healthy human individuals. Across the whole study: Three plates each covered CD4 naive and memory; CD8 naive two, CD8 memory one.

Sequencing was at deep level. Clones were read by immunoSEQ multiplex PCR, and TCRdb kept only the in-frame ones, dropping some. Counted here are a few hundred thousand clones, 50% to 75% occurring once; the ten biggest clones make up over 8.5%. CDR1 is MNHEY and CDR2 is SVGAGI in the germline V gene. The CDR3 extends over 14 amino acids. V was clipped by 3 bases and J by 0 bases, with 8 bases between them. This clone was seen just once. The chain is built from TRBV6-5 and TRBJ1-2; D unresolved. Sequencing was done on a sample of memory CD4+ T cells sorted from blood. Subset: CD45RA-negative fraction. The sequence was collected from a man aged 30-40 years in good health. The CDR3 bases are TGTGCCAGCAGTTATGACGGAGCTAACTATGGCTACACCTTC. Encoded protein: CASSYDGANYGYTF.